One and the same sample provided the 30 T cell receptor beta chains below, sequenced in a study of Graves' ophthalmopathy and Graves' hyperthyroidism. TCR beta CDR3 amplification used RNA transcripts. HTBI primers primed a first-round RT-PCR, and a second-round multiplex PCR followed. TCRdb analysed the multiplex PCR reads with MiXCR anew, one entry per CDR3 protein. Here the sample spans about 590,000 distinct CDR3 sequences, just under 40% being singletons. The sequenced sample consisted of peripheral blood or thyroid tissue (not recorded which). All receptors derive from an adult man with Graves' hyperthyroidism.

The table lists this clonotype with many counts. J is TRBJ1-1 and V is TRBV24-1; weak D call: TRBD1 (5 bases). In germline, CDR1 is KGHDR, CDR2 SFDVKD. CDR3 length: 13 amino acids. Trimming cost V 4 bases and J 9 bases, with 14 bases left between them. CDR3 loop: CATSDRDPGQAFF. Written as DNA, the CDR3 is TGTGCCACCAGTGACCGGGACCCCGGGCAAGCTTTCTTT.

This clonotype was detected a few times. The chain combines TRBV5-5 with TRBJ2-7; 7 bases fit TRBD2. The length of the CDR3 is 15 residues. The V segment lost 5 bases and the J segment 3 bases; nucleotides outside the gene matches: 11. The germline V gene encodes CDR1 SGHKS and CDR2 YYEKEE (reference sequence). As DNA, the CDR3 is TGTGCCAGCAGGCTAGCGGAGGGAACAATCTACGAGCAGTACTTC. This sequence encodes CASRLAEGTIYEQYF.

The DNA for the CDR3 is TGCAGCGTTGGGTACAGCTCCTACAATGAGACCCAGTACTTC. It specifies CSVGYSSYNETQYF. The genes are TRBV29-1 and TRBJ2-5; no firm D call. Germline V gene lookup returns CDR1 SQVTM and CDR2 ANQGSEA. Trimming took 4 bases from V and 5 from J, leaving 17 bases between them. This CDR3 is 14 amino acids long.

The V and J genes are TRBV5-8 and TRBJ2-7; TRBD2 aligns across 9 bases. Germline CDR1 and CDR2: SGHTS and YDEGEE. V shed 1 base, J shed 2 bases, and the junction held 4 bases outside the gene matches. The CDR3 is 15 amino acids. CDR3 nucleotide sequence: TGTGCCAGCAGCTTGACTCCTAGCGGGACCTACGAGCAGTACTTC. Encoded protein: CASSLTPSGTYEQYF.

This clonotype was counted between two and nine times. The rearrangement uses TRBV7-9 and TRBJ1-1; 10 bases agree with TRBD1. The germline V gene encodes CDR1 SEHNR and CDR2 FQNEAQ (reference sequence). J lost 0 bases, V lost 3 bases, and 4 bases had no gene match. The CDR3 extends over 16 amino acids. The CDR3 here is CASSFRDRGMNTEAFF. In DNA form, the CDR3 reads TGTGCCAGCAGCTTCCGGGACAGGGGTATGAACACTGAAGCTTTCTTT. Drawing the rest from reference TRBV7-9 and TRBJ1-1, the complete variable domain is DTGVSQNPRHKITKRGQNVTFRCDPISEHNRLYWYRQTLGQGPEFLTYFQNEAQLEKSRLLSDRFSAERPKGSFSTLEIQRTEQGDSAMYLCASSFRDRGMNTEAFFGQGTRLTVV.

This clonotype has just a few counts. The chain carries TRBV10-3 and TRBJ2-5, with 11 nucleotides matching TRBD1. V trimming: 10 bases; J trimming: 4 bases; junction bases outside the gene matches: 17. Germline loops: CDR1 ENHRY, CDR2 SYGVKD. This CDR3 is 17 amino acids long. The CDR3 here is CASRTHPGTGGLETQYF. For the CDR3, the DNA is TGTGCCAGCAGGACCCACCCCGGGACAGGGGGACTAGAGACCCAGTACTTC.

This clonotype was counted at least ten times. CDR3 amino acids: CASSVRQGGETQYF. CDR3 DNA: TGTGCCAGCAGTGTCAGACAGGGAGGAGAGACCCAGTACTTC. The chain combines TRBV2 with TRBJ2-5, with D perhaps matching TRBD1 (7 bases). This CDR3 contains 14 residues. With 4 bases removed from V and 4 bases from J, the gap between germline ends came to 13 bases. Per germline, CDR1 SNHLY and CDR2 FYNNEI. The full variable domain, with the rest looked up from reference TRBV2 and TRBJ2-5, is EPEVTQTPSHQVTQMGQEVILRCVPISNHLYFYWYRQILGQKVEFLVSFYNNEISEKSEIFDDQFSVERPDGSNFTLKIRSTKLEDSAMYFCASSVRQGGETQYFGPGTRLLVL.

This clonotype was recorded at least ten times. The chain is built from TRBV5-8 and TRBJ1-3; D gene ambiguous. The germline V gene encodes CDR1 SGHTS and CDR2 YDEGEE. The V end was cut by 0 bases, the J end by 0 bases, with 4 bases between. The CDR3 covers 14 residues. The CDR3 nucleotides are TGTGCCAGCAGCTTGGACTACTCTGGAAACACCATATATTTT. Translated, it gives CASSLDYSGNTIYF.

Remarks on this clonotype: Its ends do not fully match the called genes, so a read error is possible. The V and J genes are TRBV6-5 and TRBJ1-1; D is ambiguous. The length of the CDR3 is 12 residues. Germline V gives CDR1 MNHEY, CDR2 SVGAGI. The CDR3 spells CASSLSGVEAFF. CDR3 DNA: TGCGCCAGCAGCCTTAGCGGGGTTGAAGCTTTCTTT.

This clonotype was observed a handful of times. This rearrangement joins TRBV7-9 to TRBJ1-2; 12 bases are shared with TRBD1. This CDR3 is built from 19 residues. Looked up from germline, CDR1 is SEHNR and CDR2 is FQNEAQ (reference sequence). V was pared by 5 bases and J by 3 bases, with 16 bases of the junction left unmatched. The CDR3 spells CASSQYGGTGGAGYYGYTF. The CDR3 coding sequence is TGTGCCAGCAGCCAATACGGAGGGACAGGGGGCGCCGGGTACTATGGCTACACCTTC.

As for this clonotype: Being one base from a much bigger clone, this may be a read error. The chain joins TRBV10-3 to TRBJ2-7; TRBD1 aligns across 9 bases. J gave up 1 base and V 5 bases, and 15 bases lay outside the gene matches. This CDR3 region has 18 residues. Germline V gene data show CDR1 as ENHRY and CDR2 as SYGVKD. The DNA for the CDR3 is TGTGCCATCAGTTACTCGAAACCGTTGGGACAGGGATCCTACGAGCAGTACTTC. It encodes CAISYSKPLGQGSYEQYF.

This clonotype was counted many times. The gene calls are TRBV29-1 and TRBJ2-3; 9 nucleotides line up with TRBD2. With 4 bases clipped from V and 5 bases from J, the junction kept 13 bases outside the gene matches. The CDR3 runs to 16 residues. Germline V lookup: CDR1 SQVTM, CDR2 ANQGSEA. In DNA, the CDR3 is TGCAGCGTTGTGGAGGGGATAGCGGGAGTCCGAGATACGCAGTATTTT. Residues: CSVVEGIAGVRDTQYF.

This clonotype was observed at least ten times. The genes are TRBV7-9 and TRBJ1-4; D gene unclear. The V gene's germline CDR1 is SEHNR and CDR2 FQNEAQ (reference sequence). V gave up 7 bases and J gave up 10 bases, with 28 bases separating them. The length of the CDR3 is 17 residues. This chain's CDR3 is CASNDRTATHDSGKLFF. The CDR3 nucleotides are TGTGCCAGCAACGATCGGACTGCCACCCACGATTCCGGAAAACTGTTTTTT. The full variable domain, with the rest looked up from reference TRBV7-9 and TRBJ1-4, is DTGVSQNPRHKITKRGQNVTFRCDPISEHNRLYWYRQTLGQGPEFLTYFQNEAQLEKSRLLSDRFSAERPKGSFSTLEIQRTEQGDSAMYLCASNDRTATHDSGKLFFGSGTQLSVL.

This clonotype was detected ten times or more. The chain couples TRBV12-3 or TRBV12-4 to TRBJ1-2, with D tentatively TRBD1 (5 bases). CDR3 length: 16 amino acids. Between the trimmed V and J ends, which lost 2 bases and 2 bases, there was a span of 15 bases. CDR3 sequence (DNA): TGTGCCAGCAGTTTAAGCGGCCAGGGACCAAACTATGGCTACACCTTC. It is translated as CASSLSGQGPNYGYTF.

This clonotype was picked up many times. The V gene is TRBV29-1, the J gene TRBJ1-1; 7 bases match TRBD1. The germline CDR1 and CDR2 sequences are SQVTM and ANQGSEA. The CDR3 length is 17 residues. V gave up 3 bases and J gave up 1 base; unmatched junction bases: 14. Written as DNA, the CDR3 is TGCAGCGTTGAGTGGCATCGTATGGGACAGCAGAACACTGAAGCTTTCTTT. Translated: CSVEWHRMGQQNTEAFF. Using reference TRBV29-1 and TRBJ1-1 for the parts outside the CDR3, the full variable domain is SAVISQKPSRDICQRGTSLTIQCQVDSQVTMMFWYRQQPGQSLTLIATANQGSEATYESGFVIDKFPISRPNLTFSTLTVSNMSPEDSSIYLCSVEWHRMGQQNTEAFFGQGTRLTVV.

Many counts were recorded for this clonotype. This chain links TRBV4-2 with TRBJ1-2; D not resolved. Trimming removed 1 base from V and 5 bases from J, with 11 bases in between. CDR1 is LGHNA, CDR2 YNFKEQ, per germline. The CDR3 extends over 14 amino acids. CDR3 sequence: CASSQATVSYGYTF. DNA for the CDR3: TGTGCCAGCAGCCAAGCGACCGTCTCGTATGGCTACACCTTC.

This clonotype was observed at least ten times. This chain uses TRBV10-3 with TRBJ2-5; the match to TRBD1 covers 11 bases. The germline V gene has CDR1 ENHRY and CDR2 SYGVKD. J lost 5 bases, V lost 2 bases, and 4 bases had no gene match. The CDR3 has 15 residues. The CDR3 region has the DNA TGTGCCATCAGTGAGGGACAGGGGGCTGCGGAGACCCAGTACTTC. Translated, it gives CAISEGQGAAETQYF.

V and J are TRBV2 and TRBJ1-2; D is unresolved. Per germline, CDR1 SNHLY and CDR2 FYNNEI. V shed 7 bases and J shed 4 bases, with 16 bases lying between them. The CDR3 covers 14 residues. CDR3 DNA sequence: TGTGCCAGCATGGAACGGGAGTTGGGCTATGGCTACACCTTC. It encodes CASMERELGYGYTF.

This sequence joins TRBV6-5 and TRBJ2-2; D is perhaps TRBD2 (6 bases). Germline assignment: CDR1 MNHEY and CDR2 SVGAGI. CDR3 length equals 14 residues. Trimming shortened V by 4 bases and J by 8 bases, and 14 bases separated the two germline ends. The CDR3 DNA follows: TGTGCCAGCAGTTCCACCGGGGGAAGAGGGGAGCTGTTTTTT. This encodes CASSSTGGRGELFF.

The V call is TRBV29-1, the J call TRBJ2-5; D not certain. This CDR3 comprises 13 residues. Germline V gives CDR1 SQVTM, CDR2 ANQGSEA. The V and J ends lost 0 bases and 1 base respectively, with 6 bases between them. The CDR3 region is CSVEDKFQETQYF. The CDR3 nucleotides read TGCAGCGTTGAAGACAAATTCCAAGAGACCCAGTACTTC.

This chain joins TRBV29-1 and TRBJ2-1; 10 bases map to TRBD2. With 2 bases clipped from V and 8 bases from J, the junction kept 6 bases outside the gene matches. The CDR3 is 14 amino acids. Germline values: CDR1 SQVTM, CDR2 ANQGSEA. The CDR3 nucleotides are TGCAGCGTTGAACGGACTAGCGGAGGCCATGAGCAGTTCTTC. Translated: CSVERTSGGHEQFF.

This clonotype was counted a few times. The chain has TRBV29-1 and TRBJ2-1; 7 bases match TRBD2. The V segment lost 7 bases and the J segment 8 bases; nucleotides outside the gene matches: 14. The CDR3 runs to 14 residues. CDR1 and CDR2 from the germline V gene are SQVTM and ANQGSEA. This chain's CDR3 is CSGGGGGRGYEQFF. For the CDR3, the DNA is TGCAGCGGGGGAGGTGGCGGGAGAGGATATGAGCAGTTCTTC.

There are many counts of this clonotype. The V and J genes are TRBV25-1 and TRBJ1-2; 7 nucleotides agree with TRBD1. Germline V gene sequence: CDR1 MGHDK, CDR2 SYGVNS. Trimming cost V 0 bases and J 4 bases; bases outside gene matches: 5. CDR3 size: 15 residues. CDR3 amino acids: CASSEYRGGAYGYTF. CDR3 bases: TGTGCCAGCAGTGAATATAGAGGGGGCGCCTATGGCTACACCTTC.

This clonotype was observed at least ten times. The rearrangement links TRBV7-2 to TRBJ1-4; a weak D match, TRBD1 (5 bases). In germline, CDR1 is SGHTA, CDR2 FQGNSA. The V gene lost 5 bases and the J gene lost 6 bases, with 13 bases spanning the gap. The CDR3 spans 14 residues. The CDR3 DNA reads TGTGCCAGCAGCGCGGGGCAGGGCCATGAAAAACTGTTTTTT. This sequence encodes CASSAGQGHEKLFF.

This clonotype was recorded at least ten times. J is TRBJ1-1 and V is TRBV4-1, with D uncertain. The CDR3 spans 14 residues. The V gene lost 4 bases and the J gene lost 4 bases, with 13 bases spanning the gap. Germline V gene sequence: CDR1 MGHRA, CDR2 YSYEKL. The DNA of the CDR3 is TGCGCCAGCAGCCCCTGGATGGGTTCCACTGAAGCTTTCTTT. Translated: CASSPWMGSTEAFF.

Comment on this clonotype: This may stem from a read error, because a much larger clone lies one nucleotide away. V is TRBV19 and J is TRBJ1-1, with 8 bases lining up with TRBD1. The CDR3 has 14 residues. From germline, CDR1 is LNHDA and CDR2 SQIVND (reference sequence). The CDR3 reads CARSIGQGATEAFF. The CDR3 DNA follows: TGTGCCAGAAGTATAGGACAGGGTGCCACTGAAGCTTTCTTT.

A note on this clonotype: A much larger clone is a single base away; this may be a read error. The chain joins TRBV29-1 to TRBJ1-1; no definite D call. The germline V gene has CDR1 SQVTM and CDR2 ANQGSEA. The CDR3 sequence is 15 residues long. Trimming stripped 4 bases from V and 1 base from J, with 16 bases between. This chain's CDR3 is CSVAPHGQRNTEAFF. The CDR3 nucleotides are TGCAGCGTTGCCCCTCATGGGCAGAGGAACACTGAAGCTTTCTTT.

Only one count was recorded for this clonotype. J is TRBJ2-1 and V is TRBV5-6; D not resolved. V was pared by 0 bases and J by 10 bases, with 11 bases between. Germline values: CDR1 SGHDT, CDR2 YYEEEE. The CDR3 has 13 amino acids. CDR3 in DNA: TGTGCCAGCAGCTTGGACGCGACCCAAGAGCAGTTCTTC. As protein: CASSLDATQEQFF.

This clonotype has at least ten counts. The gene calls are TRBV7-8 and TRBJ2-5, with 7 bases that match TRBD2. Germline V CDR1 and CDR2: SGHVS, FQNEAQ. The CDR3 is 16 residues long. The ends lost 1 base at V and 2 bases at J; junction bases unmatched: 7. In DNA, the CDR3 is TGTGCCAGCAGCTTAGAGATGGGAGCGGGACAAGAGACCCAGTACTTC. This encodes CASSLEMGAGQETQYF.

Many counts were recorded for this clonotype. The chain is built from TRBV25-1 and TRBJ1-1, with 7 bases fitting TRBD1. V shed 1 base, J shed 5 bases, and the junction held 4 bases outside the gene matches. CDR1 MGHDK and CDR2 SYGVNS come from the germline V gene. The CDR3 extends over 14 amino acids. The CDR3 sequence is CASSESAGGTEAFF. CDR3 nucleotide sequence: TGTGCCAGCAGTGAATCGGCAGGGGGGACTGAAGCTTTCTTT.